Included here is one T cell receptor (beta chain) sequence, with context. What antigen it recognizes has not been identified. The sample holds no much larger clone one base away, and base qualities are not on file. The CDR1 and CDR2 encoded by the germline V gene (reference sequence) are SEHNR and FQNEAQ. The CDR3 contains 14 residues, cysteine and phenylalanine counted. Solely the CDR3 DNA is kept, with 42 bases framed from the first base. The germline V and J ends show losses of 5 bases and 7 bases respectively, and no gene match explains 10 bases of the junction. The intended sense of this specimen's treatment or condition label: in vitro stimulation with specific CMV peptide epitopes to enrich CMV-specific T cells. These data originate in a study of T cell repertoires in cytomegalovirus infection (dated by TCRdb to about 2019). At the level of the whole study: The peptide stimulations were aimed at well-studied HLA-B-restricted epitopes as well as recently identified HLA-C-restricted CMV epitopes, whose presentation resists viral immunomodulation. The HLA type of each donor mattered for the analysis, because public TCR beta signatures pointed to carriage of CMV infection along with the matching HLA type. Broad study findings and their caveats: The ex vivo response was dominated by HLA-C-restricted CMV-specific TCR beta clonotypes, which also provided the single most frequent clonotype in two of eight donors. In both this cohort and an independent roughly 330-donor cohort, the cumulative frequency of public TCR beta family members distinguished carriers of CMV infection plus the relevant HLA type.

The listed sequencing device is Illumina HiSeq 1500. Using fastp at Q25 and MiXCR, TCRdb reprocessed the public reads and kept productive beta chains. A single entry per CDR3 protein holds the most common genes and DNA from its merged rows. Recorded for this sample are about 770,000 distinct CDR3 sequences; 25% to 35% of them occurred a single time. The top ten constitute around 13% of the sample. This clonotype was obtained from a human donor in good health (CMV status not recorded). Some clones in this sample may be carry-over from other donors' samples. Recombination connected TRBV7-9 to TRBJ1-1; 7 bases in the junction line up with TRBD1. The material was cultured CD8+ T cells from PBMCs, obtained from culture after CMV antigen stimulation. CDR3 protein: CASSATGLGGEAFF. The sequence in DNA is TGTGCCAGCAGCGCGACAGGGCTGGGTGGTGAAGCTTTCTTT.